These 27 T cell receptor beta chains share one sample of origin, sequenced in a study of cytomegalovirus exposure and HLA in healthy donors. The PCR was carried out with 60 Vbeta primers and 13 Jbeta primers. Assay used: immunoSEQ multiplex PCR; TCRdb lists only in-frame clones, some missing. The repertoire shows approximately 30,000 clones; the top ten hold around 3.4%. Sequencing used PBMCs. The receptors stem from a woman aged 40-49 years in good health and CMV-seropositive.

The DNA of the CDR3 is TGTGCCAGCAGCTTAGTTTTGGGGGCGGGCACTGAAGCTTTCTTT. This codes for CASSLVLGAGTEAFF. The chain employs TRBV11-2 and TRBJ1-1; D might be TRBD1 (6 bases). CDR3 length: 15 amino acids. The germline V and J ends were trimmed by 1 base and 4 bases, with 13 bases remaining between them. The germline V gene has CDR1 SGHAT and CDR2 FQNNGV.

CDR3: CASRTPGVNQPQHF. The CDR3 nucleotides read TGTGCCAGCCGGACTCCGGGGGTTAATCAGCCCCAGCATTTT. The rearrangement uses TRBV28 and TRBJ1-5; weak D call: TRBD1 (5 bases). Looked up from germline, CDR1 is MDHEN and CDR2 is SYDVKM. CDR3 length: 14 amino acids. Trimming left V 8 bases short and J 4 bases short, with 15 bases between.

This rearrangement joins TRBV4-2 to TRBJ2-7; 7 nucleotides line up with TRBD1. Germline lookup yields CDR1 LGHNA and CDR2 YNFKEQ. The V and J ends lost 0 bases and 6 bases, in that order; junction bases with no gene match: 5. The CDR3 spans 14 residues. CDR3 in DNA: TGTGCCAGCAGCCAAGATTTGAGGGGGCTCGAGCAGTACTTC. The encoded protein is CASSQDLRGLEQYF.

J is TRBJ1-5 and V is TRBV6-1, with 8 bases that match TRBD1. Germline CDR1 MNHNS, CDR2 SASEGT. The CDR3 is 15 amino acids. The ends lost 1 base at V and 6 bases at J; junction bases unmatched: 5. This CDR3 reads CASSEGYRGGQPQHF. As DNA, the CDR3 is TGTGCCAGCAGTGAAGGGTACAGGGGGGGTCAGCCCCAGCATTTT.

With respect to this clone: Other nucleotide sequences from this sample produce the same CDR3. The chain's CDR3 is CASSPTRGETQYF. For the CDR3, the DNA is TGCGCCAGCAGCCCAACTAGAGGGGAGACCCAGTACTTC. V usage is TRBV4-1 and J usage is TRBJ2-5; D possibly corresponds to TRBD2 (5 bases). The CDR3 extends over 13 amino acids. Trimming removed 4 bases from V and 5 bases from J, with 11 bases in between. In germline, CDR1 is MGHRA, CDR2 YSYEKL.

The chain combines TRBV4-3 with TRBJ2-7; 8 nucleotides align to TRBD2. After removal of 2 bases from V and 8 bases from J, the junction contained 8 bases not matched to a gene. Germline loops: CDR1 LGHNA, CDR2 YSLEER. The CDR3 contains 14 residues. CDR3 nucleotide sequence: TGCGCCAGCAGCCAATCCGCGGGGGGCCAAAAGCAGTACTTC. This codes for CASSQSAGGQKQYF.

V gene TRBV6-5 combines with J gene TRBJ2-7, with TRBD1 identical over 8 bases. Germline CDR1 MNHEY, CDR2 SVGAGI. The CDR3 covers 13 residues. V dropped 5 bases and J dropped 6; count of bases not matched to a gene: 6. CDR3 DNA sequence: TGTGCCAGCAGTGGACAGGGCCGTCGCGAGCAGTACTTC. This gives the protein CASSGQGRREQYF.

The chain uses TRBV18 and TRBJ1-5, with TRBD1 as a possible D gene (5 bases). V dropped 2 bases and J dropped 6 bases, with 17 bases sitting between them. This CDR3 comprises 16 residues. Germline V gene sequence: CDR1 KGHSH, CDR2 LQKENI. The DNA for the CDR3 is TGTGCCAGCTCACCATATCAATCAGGGAAGATTCAGCCCCAGCATTTT. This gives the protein CASSPYQSGKIQPQHF.

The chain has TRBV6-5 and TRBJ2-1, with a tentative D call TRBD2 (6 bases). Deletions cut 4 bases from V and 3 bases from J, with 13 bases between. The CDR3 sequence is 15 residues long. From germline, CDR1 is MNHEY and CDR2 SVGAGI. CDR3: CASSSPGLLYNEQFF. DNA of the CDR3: TGTGCCAGCAGTTCTCCGGGACTTCTCTACAATGAGCAGTTCTTC.

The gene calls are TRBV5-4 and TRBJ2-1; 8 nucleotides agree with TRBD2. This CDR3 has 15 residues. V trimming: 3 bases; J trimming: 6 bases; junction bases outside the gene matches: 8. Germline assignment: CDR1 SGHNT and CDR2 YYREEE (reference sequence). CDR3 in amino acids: CASSWGLVERNEQFF. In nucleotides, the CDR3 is TGTGCCAGCAGCTGGGGACTAGTCGAACGCAATGAGCAGTTCTTC.

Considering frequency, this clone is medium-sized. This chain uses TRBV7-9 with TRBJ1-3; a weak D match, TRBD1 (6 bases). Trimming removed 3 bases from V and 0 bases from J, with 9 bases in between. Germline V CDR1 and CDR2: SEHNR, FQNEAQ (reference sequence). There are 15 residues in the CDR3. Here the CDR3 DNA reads TGTGCCAGCAGCTTGAAGGACAGCTCTGGAAACACCATATATTTT. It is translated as CASSLKDSSGNTIYF.

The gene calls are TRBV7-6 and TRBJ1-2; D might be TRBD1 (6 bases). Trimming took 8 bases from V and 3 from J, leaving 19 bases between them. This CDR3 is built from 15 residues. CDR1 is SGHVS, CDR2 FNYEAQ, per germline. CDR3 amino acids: CASSLGAGADYGYTF. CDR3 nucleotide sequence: TGTGCCAGCTCCTTAGGGGCAGGGGCAGACTATGGCTACACCTTC.

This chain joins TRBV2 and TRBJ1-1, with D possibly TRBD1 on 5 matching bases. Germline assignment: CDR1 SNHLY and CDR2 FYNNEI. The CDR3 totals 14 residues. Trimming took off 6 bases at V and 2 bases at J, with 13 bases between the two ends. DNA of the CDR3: TGTGCCAGCAGCTTGCAGGGTCTCAACACTGAAGCTTTCTTT. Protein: CASSLQGLNTEAFF.

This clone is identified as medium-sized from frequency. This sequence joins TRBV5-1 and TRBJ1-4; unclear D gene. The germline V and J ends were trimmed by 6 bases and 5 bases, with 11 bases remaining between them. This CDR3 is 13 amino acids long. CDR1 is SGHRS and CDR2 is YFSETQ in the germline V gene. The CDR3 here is CASKETGNEKLFF. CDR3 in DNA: TGCGCCAGCAAGGAAACGGGAAATGAAAAACTGTTTTTT.

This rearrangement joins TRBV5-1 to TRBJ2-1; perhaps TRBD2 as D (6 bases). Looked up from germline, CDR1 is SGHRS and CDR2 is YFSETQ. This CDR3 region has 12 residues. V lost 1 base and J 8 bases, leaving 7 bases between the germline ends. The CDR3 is CASSLTGDEQFF. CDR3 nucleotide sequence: TGCGCCAGCAGCTTGACGGGAGATGAGCAGTTCTTC.

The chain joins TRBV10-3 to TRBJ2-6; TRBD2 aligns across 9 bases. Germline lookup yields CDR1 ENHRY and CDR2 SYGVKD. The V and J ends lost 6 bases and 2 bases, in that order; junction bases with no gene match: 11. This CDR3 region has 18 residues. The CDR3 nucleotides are TGTGCCATCAGCCAGTTTAGCGGGGGAACGGCTGGGGCCAACGTCCTGACTTTC. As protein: CAISQFSGGTAGANVLTF.

CDR3 sequence reads: CASSSRRQGFDEQYF. The CDR3 nucleotides are TGTGCCAGCAGCTCCAGGAGGCAGGGGTTTGACGAGCAGTACTTC. This chain uses TRBV7-9 with TRBJ2-7, with D tentatively TRBD1 (6 bases). This CDR3 is 15 amino acids long. Germline assignment: CDR1 SEHNR and CDR2 FQNEAQ (reference sequence). V dropped 4 bases and J dropped 5 bases, with 18 bases sitting between them.

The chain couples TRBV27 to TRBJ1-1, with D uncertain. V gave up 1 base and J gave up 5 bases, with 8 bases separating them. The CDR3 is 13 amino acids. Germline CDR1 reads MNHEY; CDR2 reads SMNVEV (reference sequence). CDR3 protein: CASSLYTRTEAFF. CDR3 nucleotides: TGTGCCAGCAGTTTATATACGAGGACTGAAGCTTTCTTT.

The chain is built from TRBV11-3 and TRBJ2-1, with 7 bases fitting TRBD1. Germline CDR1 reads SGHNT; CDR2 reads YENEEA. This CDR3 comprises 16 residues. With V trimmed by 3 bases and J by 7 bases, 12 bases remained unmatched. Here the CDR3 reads CASSFGGRQGGNEQFF. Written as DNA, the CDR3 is TGTGCCAGCAGCTTTGGGGGACGACAGGGCGGGAATGAGCAGTTCTTC.

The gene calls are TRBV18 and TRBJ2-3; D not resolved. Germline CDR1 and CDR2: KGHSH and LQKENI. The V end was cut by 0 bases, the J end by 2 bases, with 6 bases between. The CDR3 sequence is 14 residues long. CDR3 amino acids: CASSPPAVTDTQYF. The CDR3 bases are TGTGCCAGCTCACCACCGGCGGTCACAGATACGCAGTATTTT.

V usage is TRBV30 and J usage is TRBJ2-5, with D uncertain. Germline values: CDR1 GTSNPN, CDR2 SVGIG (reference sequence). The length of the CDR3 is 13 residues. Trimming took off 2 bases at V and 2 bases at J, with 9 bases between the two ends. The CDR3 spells CAWSPELQETQYF. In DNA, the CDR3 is TGTGCCTGGAGTCCTGAACTACAAGAGACCCAGTACTTC.

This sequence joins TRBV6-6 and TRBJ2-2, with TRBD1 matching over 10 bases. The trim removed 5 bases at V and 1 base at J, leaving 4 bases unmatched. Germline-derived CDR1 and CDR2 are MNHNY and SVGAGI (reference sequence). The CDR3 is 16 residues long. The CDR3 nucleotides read TGTGCCAGCAGTAATCGGGACAGGGGGAACACCGGGGAGCTGTTTTTT. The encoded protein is CASSNRDRGNTGELFF.

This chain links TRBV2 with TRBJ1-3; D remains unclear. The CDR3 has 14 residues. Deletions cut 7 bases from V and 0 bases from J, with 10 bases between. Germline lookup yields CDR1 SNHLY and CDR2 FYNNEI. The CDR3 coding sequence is TGTGCCAGCACATCCAGAAACTCTGGAAACACCATATATTTT. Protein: CASTSRNSGNTIYF.

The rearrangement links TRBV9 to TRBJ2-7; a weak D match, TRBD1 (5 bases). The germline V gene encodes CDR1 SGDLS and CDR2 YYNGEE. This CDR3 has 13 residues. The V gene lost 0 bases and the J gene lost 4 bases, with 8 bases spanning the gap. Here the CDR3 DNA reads TGTGCCAGCAGCGTAGCGACAGAGTACGAGCAGTACTTC. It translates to CASSVATEYEQYF.

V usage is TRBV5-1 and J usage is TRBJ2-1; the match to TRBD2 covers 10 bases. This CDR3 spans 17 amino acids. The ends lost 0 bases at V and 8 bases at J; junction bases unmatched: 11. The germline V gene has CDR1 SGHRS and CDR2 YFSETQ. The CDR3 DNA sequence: TGCGCCAGCAGCTTGGGGATTGGGCTAGCGGGAGTCGATGAGCAGTTCTTC. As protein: CASSLGIGLAGVDEQFF.

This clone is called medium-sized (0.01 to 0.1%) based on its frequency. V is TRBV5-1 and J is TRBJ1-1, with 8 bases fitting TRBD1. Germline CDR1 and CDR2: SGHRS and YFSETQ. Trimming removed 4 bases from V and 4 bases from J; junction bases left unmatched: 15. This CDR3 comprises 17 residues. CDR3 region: CASSKISTGQGPTEAFF. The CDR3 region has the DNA TGCGCCAGCAGCAAGATATCTACCGGACAGGGACCCACTGAAGCTTTCTTT.

Here the CDR3 reads CASSNRGNYGYTF. The DNA of the CDR3 is TGTGCCAGCAGCAACAGGGGGAACTATGGCTACACCTTC. V is TRBV7-8 and J is TRBJ1-2, with 8 bases fitting TRBD1. The CDR3 runs 13 residues. The V and J ends lost 5 bases and 2 bases, in that order; junction bases with no gene match: 1. The germline V gene encodes CDR1 SGHVS and CDR2 FQNEAQ.